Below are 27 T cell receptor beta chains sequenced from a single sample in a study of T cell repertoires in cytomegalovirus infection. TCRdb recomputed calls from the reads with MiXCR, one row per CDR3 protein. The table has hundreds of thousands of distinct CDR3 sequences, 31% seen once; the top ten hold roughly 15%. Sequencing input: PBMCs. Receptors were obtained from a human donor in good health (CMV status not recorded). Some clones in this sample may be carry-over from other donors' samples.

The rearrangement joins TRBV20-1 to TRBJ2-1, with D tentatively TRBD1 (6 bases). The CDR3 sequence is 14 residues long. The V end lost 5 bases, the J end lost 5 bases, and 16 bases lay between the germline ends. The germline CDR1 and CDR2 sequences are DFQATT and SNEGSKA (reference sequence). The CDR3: CSAYRAQADNEQFF. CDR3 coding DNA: TGCAGTGCTTACAGGGCACAGGCGGACAATGAGCAGTTCTTC.

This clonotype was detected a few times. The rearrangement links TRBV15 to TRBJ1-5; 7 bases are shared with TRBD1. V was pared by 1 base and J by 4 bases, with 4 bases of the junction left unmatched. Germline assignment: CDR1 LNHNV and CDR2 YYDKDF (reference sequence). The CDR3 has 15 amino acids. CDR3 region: CATSRVGDSNQPQHF. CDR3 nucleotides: TGTGCCACCAGCAGAGTAGGGGACAGTAATCAGCCCCAGCATTTT.

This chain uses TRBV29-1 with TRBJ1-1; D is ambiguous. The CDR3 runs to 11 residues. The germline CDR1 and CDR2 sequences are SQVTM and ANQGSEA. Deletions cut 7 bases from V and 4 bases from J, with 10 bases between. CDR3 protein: CSARKGTEAFF. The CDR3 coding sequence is TGCAGCGCCCGTAAGGGCACTGAAGCTTTCTTT.

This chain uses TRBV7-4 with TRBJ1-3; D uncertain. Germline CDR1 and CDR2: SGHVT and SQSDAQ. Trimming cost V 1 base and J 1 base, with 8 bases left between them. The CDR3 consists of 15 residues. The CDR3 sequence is CASSLVAVSGNTIYF. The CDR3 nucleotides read TGTGCCAGCAGCTTAGTGGCGGTTTCTGGAAACACCATATATTTT.

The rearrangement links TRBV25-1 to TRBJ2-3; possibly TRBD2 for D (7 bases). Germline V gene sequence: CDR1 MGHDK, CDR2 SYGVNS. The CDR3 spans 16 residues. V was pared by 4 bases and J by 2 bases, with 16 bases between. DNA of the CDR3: TGTGCCAGCAGTGCTCGGGGGGCCGGGTTCACAGATACGCAGTATTTT. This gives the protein CASSARGAGFTDTQYF.

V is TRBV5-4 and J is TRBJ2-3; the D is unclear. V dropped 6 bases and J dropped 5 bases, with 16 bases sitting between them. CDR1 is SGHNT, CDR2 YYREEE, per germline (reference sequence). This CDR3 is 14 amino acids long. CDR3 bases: TGTGCCAGCACCCGTTGGAGCCATGAAGATACGCAGTATTTT. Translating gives CASTRWSHEDTQYF.

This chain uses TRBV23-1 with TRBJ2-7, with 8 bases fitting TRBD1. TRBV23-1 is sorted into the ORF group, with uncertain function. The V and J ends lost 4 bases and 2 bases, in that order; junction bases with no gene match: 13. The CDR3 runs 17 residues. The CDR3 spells CASSRTTPDRAPYEQYF. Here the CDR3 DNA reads TGCGCCAGCAGTCGAACGACTCCGGACAGGGCTCCCTACGAGCAGTACTTC.

The CDR3 loop reads CASRLQGAGYYNEQFF. CDR3 nucleotides: TGTGCCAGCAGGCTACAGGGGGCTGGATACTACAATGAGCAGTTCTTC. This chain joins TRBV2 and TRBJ2-1; 9 nucleotides match TRBD1. From germline, CDR1 is SNHLY and CDR2 FYNNEI. The V gene end was trimmed by 6 bases and the J gene end by 3 bases; junction bases not matched to a gene: 9. The CDR3 contains 16 residues.

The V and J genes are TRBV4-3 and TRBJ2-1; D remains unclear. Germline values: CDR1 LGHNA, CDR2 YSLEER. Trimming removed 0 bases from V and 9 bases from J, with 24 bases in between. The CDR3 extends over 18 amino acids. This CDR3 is CASSQDPSLYGVGTEQFF. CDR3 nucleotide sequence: TGCGCCAGCAGCCAAGACCCGTCCCTCTATGGGGTAGGAACTGAGCAGTTCTTC.

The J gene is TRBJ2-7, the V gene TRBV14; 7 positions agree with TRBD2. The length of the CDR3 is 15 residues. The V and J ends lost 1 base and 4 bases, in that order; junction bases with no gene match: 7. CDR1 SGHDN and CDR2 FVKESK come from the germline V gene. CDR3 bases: TGTGCCAGCAGCCAAGTGGGACTACTTGGTTACGAGCAGTACTTC. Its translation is CASSQVGLLGYEQYF.

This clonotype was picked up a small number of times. The CDR3 sequence is CASMQSGEKNQPQHF. CDR3 in DNA: TGTGCCAGCATGCAGTCCGGGGAAAAGAATCAGCCCCAGCATTTT. The chain carries TRBV12-3 or TRBV12-4 and TRBJ1-5, with no clear D. The germline V and J ends were trimmed by 7 bases and 4 bases, with 17 bases remaining between them. This CDR3 has 15 amino acids.

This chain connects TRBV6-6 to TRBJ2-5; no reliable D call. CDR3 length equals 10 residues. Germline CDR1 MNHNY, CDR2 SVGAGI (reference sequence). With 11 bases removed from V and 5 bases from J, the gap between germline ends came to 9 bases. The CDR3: CARHGETQYF. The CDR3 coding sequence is TGTGCCCGCCACGGGGAGACCCAGTACTTC.

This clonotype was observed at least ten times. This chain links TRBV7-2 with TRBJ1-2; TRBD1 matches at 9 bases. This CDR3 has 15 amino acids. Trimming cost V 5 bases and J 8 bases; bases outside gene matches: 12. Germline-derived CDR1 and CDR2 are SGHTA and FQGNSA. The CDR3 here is CASSPGQGRSLGYTF. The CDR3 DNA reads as TGTGCCAGCAGCCCGGGACAGGGTCGTAGTTTGGGCTACACCTTC.

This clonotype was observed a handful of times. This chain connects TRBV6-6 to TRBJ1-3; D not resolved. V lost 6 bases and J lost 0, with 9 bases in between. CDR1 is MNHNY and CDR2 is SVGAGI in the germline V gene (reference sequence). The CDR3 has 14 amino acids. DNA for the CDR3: TGTGCCAGCAGCGGGTCTAGCTCTGGAAACACCATATATTTT. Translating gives CASSGSSSGNTIYF.

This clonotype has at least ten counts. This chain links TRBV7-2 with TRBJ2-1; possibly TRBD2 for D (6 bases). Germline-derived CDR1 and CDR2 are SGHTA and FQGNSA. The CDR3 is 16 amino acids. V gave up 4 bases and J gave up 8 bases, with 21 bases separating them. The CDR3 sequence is CASSYSGVKRGDEQFF. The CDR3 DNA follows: TGTGCCAGCAGCTATTCGGGGGTCAAACGGGGCGATGAGCAGTTCTTC.

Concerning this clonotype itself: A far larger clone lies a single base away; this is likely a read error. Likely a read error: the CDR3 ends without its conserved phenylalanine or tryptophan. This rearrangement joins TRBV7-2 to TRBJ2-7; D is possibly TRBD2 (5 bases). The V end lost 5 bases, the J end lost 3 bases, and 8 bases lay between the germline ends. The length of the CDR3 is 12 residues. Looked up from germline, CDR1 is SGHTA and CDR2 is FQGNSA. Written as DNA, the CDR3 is TGTGCCAGCAGCCCGGGGAGCTACGAGCAGTACTTA. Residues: CASSPGSYEQYL.

CDR3 sequence: CASSGKFGTTNEKLFF. Here the CDR3 DNA reads TGTGCCAGCAGCGGGAAATTTGGGACAACTAATGAAAAACTGTTTTTT. J is TRBJ1-4 and V is TRBV5-6; no clear D. Deletions cut 4 bases from V and 0 bases from J, with 13 bases between. In germline, CDR1 is SGHDT, CDR2 YYEEEE. The CDR3 contains 16 residues.

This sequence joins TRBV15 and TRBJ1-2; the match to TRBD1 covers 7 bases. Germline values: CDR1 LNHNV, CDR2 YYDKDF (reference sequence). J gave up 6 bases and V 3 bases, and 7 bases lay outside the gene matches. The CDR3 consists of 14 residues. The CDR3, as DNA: TGTGCCACCAGCAGGAACTCAGGGGGAGATGGCTACACCTTC. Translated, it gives CATSRNSGGDGYTF.

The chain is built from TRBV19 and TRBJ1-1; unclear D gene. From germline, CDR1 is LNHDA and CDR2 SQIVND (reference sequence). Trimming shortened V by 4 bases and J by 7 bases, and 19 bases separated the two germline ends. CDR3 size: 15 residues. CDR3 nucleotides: TGTGCCAGTAGTAACGGCGGAGGCCGTTCGGGTGAAGCTTTCTTT. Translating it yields CASSNGGGRSGEAFF.

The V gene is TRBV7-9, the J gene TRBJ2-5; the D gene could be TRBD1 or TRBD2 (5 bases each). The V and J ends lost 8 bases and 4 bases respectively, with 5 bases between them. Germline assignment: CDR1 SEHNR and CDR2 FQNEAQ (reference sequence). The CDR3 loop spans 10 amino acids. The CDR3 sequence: CASGGETQYF. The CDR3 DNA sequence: TGTGCCAGCGGGGGAGAGACCCAGTACTTC.

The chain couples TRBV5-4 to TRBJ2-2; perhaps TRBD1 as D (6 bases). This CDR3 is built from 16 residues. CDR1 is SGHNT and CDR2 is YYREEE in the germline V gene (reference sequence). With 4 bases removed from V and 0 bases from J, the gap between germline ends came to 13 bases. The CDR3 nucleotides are TGTGCCAGCAGCGCTGCGACAGGTTCGAACACCGGGGAGCTGTTTTTT. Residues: CASSAATGSNTGELFF.

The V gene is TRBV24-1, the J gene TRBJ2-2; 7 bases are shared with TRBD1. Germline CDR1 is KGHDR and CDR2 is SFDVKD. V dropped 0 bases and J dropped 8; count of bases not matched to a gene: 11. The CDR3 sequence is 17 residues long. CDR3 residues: CATSDLSALQGQGELFF. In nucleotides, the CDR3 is TGTGCCACCAGTGATTTGTCGGCTTTACAGGGGCAAGGGGAGCTGTTTTTT.

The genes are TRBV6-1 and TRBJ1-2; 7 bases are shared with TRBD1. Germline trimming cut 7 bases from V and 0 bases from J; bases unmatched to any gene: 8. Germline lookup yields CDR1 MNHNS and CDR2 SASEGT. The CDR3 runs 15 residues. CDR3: CASNRWQGANYGYTF. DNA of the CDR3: TGTGCCAGCAACAGGTGGCAGGGGGCTAACTATGGCTACACCTTC.

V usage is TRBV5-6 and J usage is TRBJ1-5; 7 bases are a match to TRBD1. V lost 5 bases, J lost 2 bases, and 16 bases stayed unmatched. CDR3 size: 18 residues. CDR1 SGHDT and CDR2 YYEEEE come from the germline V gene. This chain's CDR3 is CASRLKLSGGTGNQPQHF. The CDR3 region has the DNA TGTGCCAGCAGACTGAAGCTCTCAGGGGGGACCGGCAATCAGCCCCAGCATTTT.

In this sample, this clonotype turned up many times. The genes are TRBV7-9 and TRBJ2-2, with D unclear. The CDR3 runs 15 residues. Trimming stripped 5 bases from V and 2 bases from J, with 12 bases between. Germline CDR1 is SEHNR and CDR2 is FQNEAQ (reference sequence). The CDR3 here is CASSAIRANTGELFF. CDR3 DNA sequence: TGTGCCAGCAGCGCCATTCGGGCTAACACCGGGGAGCTGTTTTTT.

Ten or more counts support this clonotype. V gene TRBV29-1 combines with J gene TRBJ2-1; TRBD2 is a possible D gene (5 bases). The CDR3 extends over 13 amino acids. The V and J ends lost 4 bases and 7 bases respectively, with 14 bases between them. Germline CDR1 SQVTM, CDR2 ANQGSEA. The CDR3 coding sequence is TGCAGCGTTGTCCCCTGGACTGGGAATGAGCAGTTCTTC. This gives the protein CSVVPWTGNEQFF.

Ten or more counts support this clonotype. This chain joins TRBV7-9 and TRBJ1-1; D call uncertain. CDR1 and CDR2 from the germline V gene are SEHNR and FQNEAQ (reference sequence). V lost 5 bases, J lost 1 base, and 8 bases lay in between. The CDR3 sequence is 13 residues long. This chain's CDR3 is CASSPTPNTEAFF. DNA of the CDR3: TGTGCCAGCAGCCCGACACCGAACACTGAAGCTTTCTTT. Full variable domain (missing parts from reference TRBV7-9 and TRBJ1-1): DTGVSQNPRHKITKRGQNVTFRCDPISEHNRLYWYRQTLGQGPEFLTYFQNEAQLEKSRLLSDRFSAERPKGSFSTLEIQRTEQGDSAMYLCASSPTPNTEAFFGQGTRLTVV.